The subject of this entry is one TCR beta chain. Its antigen is unknown. Before sequencing, viral peptide pools were used by the ViraFEST assay to expand antigen-specific CD4+ T cells. With approximately ten days of culture completed, CD4+ T cells were isolated. Recipients of the vaccine had no prior SARS-CoV-2 infection and negative nucleocapsid antibodies. This entry is derived from a study of vaccination effects on CD4 cells after COVID-19. Germline values: CDR1 KGHDR, CDR2 SFDVKD. With V trimmed by 3 bases and J by 5 bases, 8 bases remained unmatched. This CDR3 region has 16 residues. Study outcomes and limitations: Just 1 of 255 vaccine-induced clones in healthy recipients was cross-reactive.

The protocol was immunoSEQ multiplex PCR, while the TCRdb copy is restricted to in-frame clones and leaves out a portion. This sample yields roughly 25,000 clones, of which roughly two thirds are seen a single time; 4.5% to 6.5% belongs to the top ten. The receptor was derived from a human donor who received a COVID-19 vaccine. The chain couples TRBV24-1 to TRBJ2-1, with 8 bases lining up with TRBD1. The sample in question was CD4+ T cells from PBMCs cultured with SARS-CoV-2 spike peptides, obtained before COVID-19 vaccination. This CDR3 is CATSDRTGTNHNEQFF. The CDR3 DNA sequence: TGTGCCACCAGTGATCGGACAGGGACGAATCACAATGAGCAGTTCTTC.